The clone carrying this TCR beta chain was counted between two and nine times. Its antigen is currently unknown. This sample was included in a study of early T cells in non-severe SARS-CoV-2 infection. Broader study findings: A preference for anti-spike CD8 responses marked VDJdb matching, which missed private and CD4 specificities.

Trimming cost V 5 bases and J 4 bases; bases outside gene matches: 3. Germline lookup yields CDR1 SGHVS and CDR2 FNYEAQ. The CDR3 spans 15 residues. Researchers tagged individual cDNA molecules with unique molecular identifiers. In TCRdb, the 5' RACE reads were re-called with MiXCR into one record per CDR3 protein. The table lists roughly 93,000 distinct CDR3 sequences, approximately 10% of them singletons. The sequence came from an adult who was a healthcare worker with PCR-confirmed SARS-CoV-2 infection or an uninfected control (not recorded which). The chain is built from TRBV7-6 and TRBJ2-2; 11 bases are shared with TRBD2. The sample was whole blood. CDR3 loop: CASSTTSGVTGELFF. CDR3 DNA sequence: TGTGCCAGCAGCACGACTAGCGGGGTCACCGGGGAGCTGTTTTTT.